One sample yielded the 21 T cell receptor beta chains listed below, sequenced in a study of T cell repertoires in cytomegalovirus infection. TCRdb ran MiXCR on the reads and lists one entry per CDR3 protein. The profile shows approximately 500,000 distinct CDR3 sequences, 30% to 40% of them singletons. No cognate antigen is known for these TCRs. The specimen was cultured PBMCs, collected from culture after CMV antigen stimulation. The origin of the receptors is a human donor in good health (CMV status not recorded). Some clones in this sample may be carry-over from other donors' samples.

This clonotype was seen a handful of times. V and J are TRBV7-2 and TRBJ2-5, with D possibly TRBD1 on 6 matching bases. This CDR3 is 17 amino acids long. Germline loops: CDR1 SGHTA, CDR2 FQGNSA. V was pared by 3 bases and J by 3 bases, with 20 bases between. CDR3 in amino acids: CASSLHRTGQQEETQYF. The CDR3 DNA is TGTGCCAGCAGCTTGCATCGCACAGGACAGCAGGAAGAGACCCAGTACTTC.

This clonotype has ten or more counts. CDR3 DNA: TGTGCCAGCAGCTTAGCGGGGGGGGGCACTGAAGCTTTCTTT. It specifies CASSLAGGGTEAFF. The rearrangement links TRBV7-8 to TRBJ1-1; perhaps TRBD1 as D (5 bases). CDR3 size: 14 residues. V lost 0 bases and J 4 bases, leaving 9 bases between the germline ends. Germline CDR1 reads SGHVS; CDR2 reads FQNEAQ.

The J gene is TRBJ1-4, the V gene TRBV7-9; the D gene is possibly TRBD1 (6 bases). Germline values: CDR1 SEHNR, CDR2 FQNEAQ (reference sequence). The CDR3 sequence is 18 residues long. V lost 4 bases and J lost 0, with 18 bases in between. The CDR3 is CASSYRQVGEPTNEKLFF. In DNA form, the CDR3 reads TGTGCCAGCAGCTACCGACAGGTTGGGGAACCAACTAATGAAAAACTGTTTTTT.

The V and J genes are TRBV6-2 or TRBV6-3 and TRBJ2-3; 7 bases fit TRBD2. CDR1 is MNHEY and CDR2 is SVGEGT in the germline V gene. V gave up 8 bases and J gave up 2 bases; unmatched junction bases: 7. CDR3 length: 14 residues. The CDR3 coding sequence is TGTGCCAGCCATCTTCGGGACTACACAGATACGCAGTATTTT. Translation: CASHLRDYTDTQYF.

Ten or more counts support this clonotype. The chain has TRBV7-2 and TRBJ2-2; D is uncertain. The ends were cut back, 4 bases at V and 2 bases at J, with 8 bases in the middle. The CDR3 extends over 14 amino acids. Germline V lookup: CDR1 SGHTA, CDR2 FQGNSA. CDR3 coding DNA: TGTGCCAGCAGCTCTTCTTCTAACACCGGGGAGCTGTTTTTT. It is translated as CASSSSSNTGELFF.

V is TRBV18 and J is TRBJ2-3, with 9 bases identical to TRBD2. The ends lost 4 bases at V and 5 bases at J; junction bases unmatched: 10. This CDR3 has 16 residues. Germline V gene sequence: CDR1 KGHSH, CDR2 LQKENI. In DNA, the CDR3 is TGTGCCAGCTCACGTATAGCGGGAGACCCGAGAGATACGCAGTATTTT. Amino acids: CASSRIAGDPRDTQYF.

The genes are TRBV15 and TRBJ2-4; D might be TRBD1 or TRBD2, each matching 5 bases. This CDR3 spans 15 amino acids. The V gene lost 5 bases and the J gene lost 2 bases, with 13 bases spanning the gap. Germline CDR1 and CDR2: LNHNV and YYDKDF (reference sequence). In DNA, the CDR3 is TGTGCCACCAGCGGCGAACGGGGACCCAAAAACATTCAGTACTTC. It translates to CATSGERGPKNIQYF.

This clonotype appeared a few times. V usage is TRBV7-4 and J usage is TRBJ2-1; 7 nucleotides line up with TRBD1. Trimming at V came to 4 bases and at J to 2 bases, leaving 8 bases not matched to a gene. Germline values: CDR1 SGHVT, CDR2 SQSDAQ. This CDR3 region has 16 residues. The CDR3 reads CASSSGRDSTYNEQFF. The CDR3 DNA follows: TGTGCCAGCAGCTCGGGCCGGGACAGTACCTACAATGAGCAGTTCTTC.

In its sample, this clonotype was seen once. V gene TRBV19 combines with J gene TRBJ1-4; D possibly corresponds to TRBD1 (5 bases). The CDR3 covers 14 residues. From germline, CDR1 is LNHDA and CDR2 SQIVND (reference sequence). Trimming removed 10 bases at V and 4 bases at J, with 16 bases between. The CDR3 DNA follows: TGTGCCACTGGAGCAGGGATGAGTAATGAAAAACTGTTTTTT. The encoded protein is CATGAGMSNEKLFF.

The table lists this clonotype with a few counts. J is TRBJ1-5 and V is TRBV19; D remains unclear. Trimming took 5 bases from V and 8 from J, leaving 16 bases between them. Germline assignment: CDR1 LNHDA and CDR2 SQIVND (reference sequence). The CDR3 consists of 14 residues. CDR3 nucleotide sequence: TGTGCCAGTAGTTCCCGGGGAGGGCTGGAGCCCCAGCATTTT. It specifies CASSSRGGLEPQHF.

This sequence joins TRBV11-3 and TRBJ2-1; D possibly matches TRBD1 or TRBD2 (5 bases each). Germline CDR1 reads SGHNT; CDR2 reads YENEEA. The CDR3 covers 16 residues. Trimming cost V 1 base and J 6 bases, with 16 bases left between them. The CDR3 is CASSLVVALGVNEQFF. For the CDR3, the DNA is TGTGCCAGCAGCTTAGTCGTCGCCCTGGGGGTCAATGAGCAGTTCTTC.

This clonotype appeared a few times. The chain has TRBV7-6 and TRBJ2-7; 7 nucleotides match TRBD1. The length of the CDR3 is 13 residues. In germline, CDR1 is SGHVS, CDR2 FNYEAQ. After removal of 5 bases from V and 7 bases from J, the junction contained 8 bases not matched to a gene. The CDR3 coding sequence is TGTGCCAGCAGCCTAATACAGGGGCTTGAGCAGTACTTC. Its protein product is CASSLIQGLEQYF. The whole variable domain, filled in from reference TRBV7-6 and TRBJ2-7, reads GAGVSQSPRYKVTKRGQDVALRCDPISGHVSLYWYRQALGQGPEFLTYFNYEAQQDKSGLPNDRFSAERPEGSISTLTIQRTEQRDSAMYRCASSLIQGLEQYFGPGTRLTVT.

The rearrangement uses TRBV6-5 and TRBJ1-5; D unclear. The V gene lost 2 bases and the J gene lost 3 bases, with 11 bases spanning the gap. The CDR3 is 15 amino acids. The germline V gene has CDR1 MNHEY and CDR2 SVGAGI. The CDR3 sequence: CASSYARQPNQPQHF. In nucleotides, the CDR3 is TGTGCCAGCAGTTACGCCCGGCAGCCCAATCAGCCCCAGCATTTT.

CDR3 in amino acids: CASSTLDRNQPQHF. The CDR3 DNA sequence: TGTGCCAGTAGTACGTTAGACAGGAATCAGCCCCAGCATTTT. This chain connects TRBV19 to TRBJ1-5; D is possibly TRBD1 (6 bases). This CDR3 is 14 amino acids long. The germline V gene has CDR1 LNHDA and CDR2 SQIVND (reference sequence). V dropped 4 bases and J dropped 4 bases, with 11 bases sitting between them.

This clonotype was counted at least ten times. The V gene is TRBV7-2, the J gene TRBJ2-7; no definite D call. The germline V and J ends were trimmed by 1 base and 0 bases, with 7 bases remaining between them. The germline V gene has CDR1 SGHTA and CDR2 FQGNSA. The CDR3 runs to 14 residues. In DNA, the CDR3 is TGTGCCAGCAGCTTAGAGGGCGGCTCCTACGAGCAGTACTTC. This translates into CASSLEGGSYEQYF.

This chain joins TRBV27 and TRBJ2-1; the D gene is possibly TRBD2 (5 bases). The V gene lost 4 bases and the J gene lost 10 bases, with 14 bases spanning the gap. Germline CDR1 and CDR2: MNHEY and SMNVEV (reference sequence). The CDR3 spans 13 residues. The CDR3 nucleotides read TGTGCCAGCAGTTCGCCGGGGTCGGGAGAGCAGTTCTTC. It yields the protein CASSSPGSGEQFF.

In this sample, this clonotype turned up a few times. The chain is built from TRBV27 and TRBJ1-1; 8 nucleotides agree with TRBD1. In germline, CDR1 is MNHEY, CDR2 SMNVEV (reference sequence). The trim removed 5 bases at V and 4 bases at J, leaving 3 bases unmatched. CDR3 size: 13 residues. CDR3 bases: TGTGCCAGCAGTCGGGACAGGACCACTGAAGCTTTCTTT. Translation: CASSRDRTTEAFF.

J is TRBJ1-2 and V is TRBV6-5, with 9 bases aligning to TRBD1. The CDR3 extends over 15 amino acids. Germline V gives CDR1 MNHEY, CDR2 SVGAGI. Germline trimming cut 6 bases from V and 8 bases from J; bases unmatched to any gene: 13. This CDR3 reads CASRKRDRESSGYTF. CDR3 bases: TGTGCCAGCAGGAAGAGGGACAGGGAGTCTAGCGGCTACACCTTC.

This clonotype was seen a few times. The chain employs TRBV19 and TRBJ1-5; 7 nucleotides line up with TRBD1. This CDR3 is 15 amino acids long. The J segment lost 0 bases and the V segment lost 4 bases, leaving 3 bases of the junction unmatched. Germline CDR1 is LNHDA and CDR2 is SQIVND (reference sequence). The CDR3 loop reads CASSTTGSSNQPQHF. The CDR3 DNA sequence: TGTGCCAGTAGTACGACAGGGTCTAGCAATCAGCCCCAGCATTTT.

As for this clonotype: This may be a read error: a much more frequent sequence differs by one nucleotide. The chain couples TRBV7-2 to TRBJ2-2; D is ambiguous. This CDR3 region has 13 residues. The V gene's germline CDR1 is SGHTA and CDR2 FQGNSA. The ends were cut back, 7 bases at V and 1 base at J, with 7 bases in the middle. The CDR3 DNA follows: TGTGCCAGCACCTCAGGGAACACCGGGGAGCTGTTTTTT. Translation: CASTSGNTGELFF.

This clonotype was seen a handful of times. The gene calls are TRBV7-8 and TRBJ2-2; D is possibly TRBD1 (5 bases). The CDR3 is made up of 15 amino acids. Trimming cost V 0 bases and J 6 bases, with 11 bases left between them. Germline CDR1 and CDR2: SGHVS and FQNEAQ. The CDR3 bases are TGTGCCAGCAGCTTAGCGCTTGGGGCTGCCGGGGAGCTGTTTTTT. Amino acids: CASSLALGAAGELFF.